Following are 6 T cell receptor beta chains from one sample sequenced in a study of CD4 T cells in relation to SARS-CoV-2 and coronaviruses. Before the COVID-19 pandemic, during about 2011-2018, CD4+ T cells were taken from unexposed donors. The cells were cultured for around ten days before CD4+ T cells were isolated. These receptors' antigens are unknown. Profiling relied on immunoSEQ multiplex PCR, and the TCRdb table lists in-frame clones only, not all of them. The table lists around 20,000 clones, nearly 75% of them singletons. Sequencing input: CD4+ T cells from PBMCs, cultured in vitro. The receptors originated from a human donor in good health.

This clone has only a few counts. The V gene is TRBV2, the J gene TRBJ2-7, with D tentatively TRBD2 (5 bases). The CDR3 covers 15 residues. CDR1 and CDR2 (germline): SNHLY, FYNNEI. The ends were cut back, 6 bases at V and 2 bases at J, with 17 bases in the middle. CDR3 DNA: TGTGCCAGCAGGTATGAGGGCAGGTGGGCCTACGAGCAGTACTTC. Translating it yields CASRYEGRWAYEQYF.

The V gene is TRBV5-1, the J gene TRBJ1-4; D might be TRBD1 (5 bases). V was shortened by 0 bases and J by 5 bases, with 11 bases between the two germline ends. In germline, CDR1 is SGHRS, CDR2 YFSETQ. The CDR3 consists of 15 residues. Written as DNA, the CDR3 is TGCGCCAGCAGCTTGGGAGGGGCCTCAAATGAAAAACTGTTTTTT. It codes for CASSLGGASNEKLFF. Variable domain in full (rest from reference TRBV5-1 and TRBJ1-4): KAGVTQTPRYLIKTRGQQVTLSCSPISGHRSVSWYQQTPGQGLQFLFEYFSETQRNKGNFPGRFSGRQFSNSRSEMNVSTLELGDSALYLCASSLGGASNEKLFFGSGTQLSVL.

This chain joins TRBV2 and TRBJ1-1, with a weak D call TRBD1 (6 bases). The CDR3 length is 11 residues. Deletions cut 6 bases from V and 11 bases from J, with 13 bases between. Looked up from germline, CDR1 is SNHLY and CDR2 is FYNNEI. The DNA of the CDR3 is TGTGCCAGCAGGGAACAGGGAGAGGCTTTCTTT. This translates into CASREQGEAFF.

V and J are TRBV5-5 and TRBJ2-6; D unresolved. The germline V and J ends were trimmed by 1 base and 2 bases, with 7 bases remaining between them. This CDR3 is 15 amino acids long. Germline loops: CDR1 SGHKS, CDR2 YYEKEE (reference sequence). The CDR3 nucleotides are TGTGCCAGCAGCTTGTGGGCGCCTGGGGCCAACGTCCTGACTTTC. Translating gives CASSLWAPGANVLTF.

The V call is TRBV19, the J call TRBJ2-3, with D perhaps matching TRBD2 (5 bases). The V end was cut by 10 bases, the J end by 5 bases, with 16 bases between. This CDR3 contains 13 residues. The germline gives CDR1 LNHDA, CDR2 SQIVND (reference sequence). The CDR3: CATYGQAGDTQYF. Here the CDR3 DNA reads TGTGCCACCTATGGGCAGGCGGGAGATACGCAGTATTTT.

In its sample, this clone was seen a few times. The CDR3 loop reads CASRQGDYGYTF. CDR3 DNA: TGTGCCAGCAGACAGGGGGACTATGGCTACACCTTC. The chain joins TRBV27 to TRBJ1-2; 8 bases are shared with TRBD1. Per the germline V gene, CDR1 is MNHEY and CDR2 is SMNVEV (reference sequence). CDR3 length equals 12 residues. J gave up 3 bases and V 6 bases, and 0 bases lay outside the gene matches.